The 26 T cell receptor beta chains below come from one sample, sequenced in a study of T cells in Graves' hyperthyroidism and ophthalmopathy. Regions amplified from RNA transcripts were the TCR beta CDR3 regions. A first-round RT-PCR of the TCR CDR3 used the HTBI primer set. TCRdb passed the multiplex PCR reads through MiXCR, listing each CDR3 protein once. Here the sample spans 600,000 to 700,000 distinct CDR3 sequences, roughly 46% being singletons. The specimen was peripheral blood or thyroid tissue (not recorded which). Receptor source: an adult man with Graves' disease, either hyperthyroidism or ophthalmopathy (not recorded which).

This clonotype appeared many times. The chain carries TRBV19 and TRBJ1-5; D might be TRBD1 (5 bases). V was trimmed by 9 bases and J by 6 bases, leaving 9 bases between them. CDR1 and CDR2 (germline): LNHDA, SQIVND (reference sequence). CDR3 size: 11 residues. The CDR3 loop reads CARGQGQPQHF. CDR3 DNA sequence: TGTGCCAGGGGGCAGGGTCAGCCCCAGCATTTT.

The chain uses TRBV11-2 and TRBJ1-4, with 9 bases fitting TRBD1. V trimming: 5 bases; J trimming: 8 bases; junction bases outside the gene matches: 9. This CDR3 has 15 amino acids. The germline V gene encodes CDR1 SGHAT and CDR2 FQNNGV. For the CDR3, the DNA is TGTGCCAGCAGCGGACGGACAGGGGTTAGGGAAAAACTGTTTTTT. Translated, it gives CASSGRTGVREKLFF.

This clonotype was observed at least ten times. This chain connects TRBV10-2 to TRBJ1-4, with D tentatively TRBD1 (6 bases). With 10 bases removed from V and 5 bases from J, the gap between germline ends came to 20 bases. This CDR3 is 15 amino acids long. Germline V lookup: CDR1 WSHSY, CDR2 SAAADI. The CDR3 DNA sequence: TGCGCCAACAGACTCGGAGGACAGTCGAATGAAAAACTGTTTTTT. This translates into CANRLGGQSNEKLFF.

This clonotype was counted ten times or more. DNA of the CDR3: TGTGCCAGCAGCGTTACGGCGGACCCATCCTACGAGCAGTACTTC. It specifies CASSVTADPSYEQYF. The chain combines TRBV9 with TRBJ2-7; D unresolved. This CDR3 has 15 residues. Germline CDR1 SGDLS, CDR2 YYNGEE. V was cut by 2 bases and J by 1 base, with 13 bases left in between.

The chain uses TRBV25-1 and TRBJ1-3; D is perhaps TRBD1 (5 bases). Germline CDR1 reads MGHDK; CDR2 reads SYGVNS. This CDR3 spans 17 amino acids. V gave up 0 bases and J gave up 4 bases, with 16 bases separating them. In DNA, the CDR3 is TGTGCCAGCAGTGAATACGGGACCGGCGAACTGGGAAACACCATATATTTT. Residues: CASSEYGTGELGNTIYF.

The chain is built from TRBV15 and TRBJ2-7; no definite D call. The V and J ends lost 3 bases and 1 base respectively, with 13 bases between them. The CDR3 contains 15 residues. Germline CDR1 LNHNV, CDR2 YYDKDF (reference sequence). The CDR3 DNA reads as TGTGCCACCAGCAGTGAAATCGGGTTATCCTACGAGCAGTACTTC. Its protein is CATSSEIGLSYEQYF.

The table lists this clonotype with many counts. This CDR3 is CASSLGVAGVQETQYF. The CDR3 bases are TGTGCCAGCAGCTTAGGGGTAGCGGGGGTCCAAGAGACCCAGTACTTC. This rearrangement joins TRBV7-9 to TRBJ2-5; 9 positions agree with TRBD2. This CDR3 contains 16 residues. With 1 base clipped from V and 1 base from J, the junction kept 4 bases outside the gene matches. Germline CDR1 is SEHNR and CDR2 is FQNEAQ (reference sequence).

This clonotype was seen more than once but under ten times. This chain uses TRBV6-5 with TRBJ1-4; possible D gene TRBD1, 5 bases. Per germline, CDR1 MNHEY and CDR2 SVGAGI. This CDR3 spans 12 amino acids. V was pared by 2 bases and J by 12 bases, with 10 bases between. The CDR3 nucleotides are TGTGCCAGCAGTTACGAGGGGTACGAACTGTTTTTT. As protein: CASSYEGYELFF.

This chain connects TRBV2 to TRBJ1-5; tentatively, D is TRBD1 (5 bases). Germline assignment: CDR1 SNHLY and CDR2 FYNNEI. CDR3 length equals 15 residues. V was cut by 6 bases and J by 6 bases, with 18 bases left in between. CDR3 in DNA: TGTGCCAGCAGCCAAGTTCCAGGGCTAGGTCAGCCCCAGCATTTT. It encodes CASSQVPGLGQPQHF.

This clonotype was seen only a few times. The chain links TRBV2 to TRBJ2-5; D gene ambiguous. Looked up from germline, CDR1 is SNHLY and CDR2 is FYNNEI. Deletions cut 6 bases from V and 1 base from J, with 6 bases between. There are 12 residues in the CDR3. The CDR3 here is CASSLIQETQYF. The DNA of the CDR3 is TGTGCCAGCAGCCTTATCCAAGAGACCCAGTACTTC. Full variable domain (outside the CDR3, taken from reference TRBV2 and TRBJ2-5): EPEVTQTPSHQVTQMGQEVILRCVPISNHLYFYWYRQILGQKVEFLVSFYNNEISEKSEIFDDQFSVERPDGSNFTLKIRSTKLEDSAMYFCASSLIQETQYFGPGTRLLVL.

This clonotype was observed a handful of times. The chain combines TRBV7-2 with TRBJ1-4; D is unclear. The CDR3 has 13 amino acids. Deletions cut 5 bases from V and 7 bases from J, with 11 bases between. CDR1 is SGHTA, CDR2 FQGNSA, per germline. The CDR3 reads CASSGEGGEKLFF. CDR3 nucleotide sequence: TGTGCCAGCAGCGGGGAAGGCGGTGAAAAACTGTTTTTT.

CDR3 nucleotides: TGTGCCATCAGACCCGGGACAGGGGAGGCGGCTGCGGAAATATATTTT. It translates to CAIRPGTGEAAAEIYF. The chain has TRBV10-3 and TRBJ1-3; 10 nucleotides agree with TRBD1. This CDR3 contains 16 residues. Germline V gene sequence: CDR1 ENHRY, CDR2 SYGVKD. The V and J ends lost 6 bases and 13 bases, in that order; junction bases with no gene match: 18.

This clonotype was seen repeatedly, ten times or more. This chain links TRBV7-9 with TRBJ1-2, with D tentatively TRBD1 (5 bases). This CDR3 comprises 15 residues. The V end lost 1 base, the J end lost 2 bases, and 11 bases lay between the germline ends. Germline loops: CDR1 SEHNR, CDR2 FQNEAQ (reference sequence). For the CDR3, the DNA is TGTGCCAGCAGCTTAGGCCCAGGGCCAAACTATGGCTACACCTTC. It encodes CASSLGPGPNYGYTF.

In the case of this clonotype: Here the CDR3 omits its conserved ending phenylalanine or tryptophan, so a read error is the likely source. It is unclear where the CDR3 begins or ends on the DNA, so no DNA is shown, and the CDR3 is as TCRdb lists it. The V and J genes are TRBV6-1 and TRBJ2-7; the table's TRBD1 call for D was not verified on the DNA. The CDR3 length is 10 residues, termini included. Germline V gives CDR1 MNHNS, CDR2 SASEGT. CDR3 region: CASTADREAY.

This clonotype was seen only a few times. For the CDR3, the DNA is TGTGCCAGCAGCTCAGCCGGGGTTGGAGTCGGTGGCTACACCTTC. This gives the protein CASSSAGVGVGGYTF. This chain connects TRBV7-8 to TRBJ1-2; no definite D call. Germline V gene data show CDR1 as SGHVS and CDR2 as FQNEAQ. V lost 4 bases and J 7 bases, leaving 19 bases between the germline ends. The CDR3 has 15 residues.

This clonotype was picked up a small number of times. The V and J genes are TRBV7-9 and TRBJ1-6, with a weak D call TRBD1 (5 bases). V dropped 7 bases and J dropped 5 bases, with 18 bases sitting between them. The CDR3 is 16 residues long. Germline lookup yields CDR1 SEHNR and CDR2 FQNEAQ (reference sequence). The CDR3 nucleotides are TGTGCCAGCAACCGTGATGTCGGACAAAATAATTCACCCCTCCACTTT. Residues: CASNRDVGQNNSPLHF.

This clonotype was recorded many times. The chain combines TRBV7-9 with TRBJ2-5; D gene unclear. The CDR3 covers 14 residues. Germline loops: CDR1 SEHNR, CDR2 FQNEAQ (reference sequence). V lost 1 base and J lost 5, with 11 bases in between. The CDR3 nucleotides read TGTGCCAGCAGCTTAGTGCTGTCTGGGGAGACCCAGTACTTC. It is translated as CASSLVLSGETQYF.

The rearrangement joins TRBV6-5 to TRBJ1-1; D might be TRBD1 (6 bases). V lost 5 bases and J lost 1, with 8 bases in between. The CDR3 spans 13 residues. Germline assignment: CDR1 MNHEY and CDR2 SVGAGI. The CDR3 nucleotides are TGTGCCAGCAGTGGGACATCGAACACTGAAGCTTTCTTT. Translation gives CASSGTSNTEAFF.

This clonotype came up many times. The V gene is TRBV10-3, the J gene TRBJ1-6; tentatively, D is TRBD1 (5 bases). Germline V lookup: CDR1 ENHRY, CDR2 SYGVKD. The V and J ends lost 3 bases and 6 bases respectively, with 12 bases between them. This CDR3 region has 15 residues. CDR3 amino acids: CAISESAGRNSPLHF. The CDR3 bases are TGTGCCATCAGTGAATCGGCAGGGCGTAATTCACCCCTCCACTTT.

The chain uses TRBV6-5 and TRBJ1-2, with 10 bases matching TRBD1. CDR1 is MNHEY, CDR2 SVGAGI, per germline. This CDR3 is 14 amino acids long. J lost 5 bases, V lost 6 bases, and 6 bases had no gene match. CDR3 residues: CASRHRDRGYGYTF. CDR3 nucleotide sequence: TGTGCCAGCAGACACCGGGACAGGGGTTATGGCTACACCTTC.

This clonotype was seen more than once but under ten times. The rearrangement links TRBV9 to TRBJ2-7; no firm D call. Trimming left V 0 bases short and J 2 bases short, with 6 bases between. CDR1 and CDR2 (germline): SGDLS, YYNGEE. This CDR3 has 13 residues. The CDR3 here is CASSVAPTYEQYF. In DNA form, the CDR3 reads TGTGCCAGCAGCGTAGCCCCCACCTACGAGCAGTACTTC.

This clonotype was seen many times. This chain connects TRBV19 to TRBJ2-5; D unresolved. Looked up from germline, CDR1 is LNHDA and CDR2 is SQIVND (reference sequence). V lost 5 bases, J lost 2 bases, and 9 bases lay in between. The CDR3 covers 13 residues. The CDR3 DNA follows: TGTGCCAGTAGTCAAACGGATCAAGAGACCCAGTACTTC. It is translated as CASSQTDQETQYF.

The rearrangement links TRBV2 to TRBJ1-6, with a weak D call TRBD1 (5 bases). V was trimmed by 3 bases and J by 2 bases, leaving 11 bases between them. Germline V gene sequence: CDR1 SNHLY, CDR2 FYNNEI. The CDR3 has 16 residues. CDR3: CASSEEGRTYNSPLHF. CDR3 DNA: TGTGCCAGCAGTGAGGAGGGGCGCACCTATAATTCACCCCTCCACTTT.

This chain uses TRBV19 with TRBJ1-1, with a tentative D call TRBD1 (5 bases). The CDR3 covers 10 residues. Deletions cut 6 bases from V and 8 bases from J, with 7 bases between. Germline CDR1 and CDR2: LNHDA and SQIVND (reference sequence). CDR3 in DNA: TGTGCCAGTAGGGGGCTCGAAGCTTTCTTT. It translates to CASRGLEAFF.

This clonotype was recorded once. Compared with germline, one end of the junction differs, possibly owing to a read error. The V call is TRBV6-5, the J call TRBJ2-5; D gene uncertain. This CDR3 is built from 13 residues. Germline values: CDR1 MNHEY, CDR2 SVGAGI. This chain's CDR3 is CAISYGFQETQYF. CDR3 coding DNA: TGTGCCATCAGTTACGGGTTCCAAGAGACCCAGTACTTC.

As to this clonotype: At one boundary the junction diverges from the germline segment, which might be a read error. The V and J genes are TRBV24-1 and TRBJ1-4, with 7 positions matching TRBD1. Germline CDR1 reads KGHDR; CDR2 reads SFDVKD. The CDR3 has 13 amino acids. The CDR3 DNA sequence: TGTGCCACCAGTGGTCAGGGGGATGAAAAACTGTCTTTT. This translates into CATSGQGDEKLSF.